These 11 T cell receptor beta chains came from one sample sequenced in a study of PD-1 blockade in classical Hodgkin lymphoma. Relapse was seen in all patients after autologous stem cell transplantation, and brentuximab vedotin exposure was variable. Repertoires were generated with immunoSEQ multiplex PCR, while TCRdb's copy carries only in-frame clones and drops some. There are 100,000 to 120,000 clones in the sample; about 88% occur only once, and just under 20% lies in the top ten. The sequencing used peripheral blood mononuclear cells (PBMCs), collected before the second cycle of nivolumab. These receptors all stem from a human donor with classical Hodgkin lymphoma.

This clone was seen only once. The V call is TRBV5-6, the J call TRBJ2-1; no clear D gene. Trimming left V 0 bases short and J 4 bases short, with 8 bases between. The CDR3 totals 14 residues. Germline loops: CDR1 SGHDT, CDR2 YYEEEE. CDR3 loop: CASSLGTLYNEQFF. The DNA of the CDR3 is TGTGCCAGCAGCTTGGGGACCTTATACAATGAGCAGTTCTTC.

The chain employs TRBV5-4 and TRBJ2-7; the match to TRBD2 covers 12 bases. The CDR3 contains 16 residues. Germline loops: CDR1 SGHNT, CDR2 YYREEE (reference sequence). The junction had 9 bases not matched to a gene; V was cut back by 2 bases and J by 6 bases. CDR3 bases: TGTGCCAGCAGCTTCTCCCTCGGACTAGCGGGACTCGAGCAGTACTTC. Its translation is CASSFSLGLAGLEQYF. Complete variable domain (other parts from reference TRBV5-4 and TRBJ2-7): ETGVTQSPTHLIKTRGQQVTLRCSSQSGHNTVSWYQQALGQGPQFIFQYYREEENGRGNFPPRFSGLQFPNYSSELNVNALELDDSALYLCASSFSLGLAGLEQYFGPGTRLTVT.

V and J are TRBV28 and TRBJ1-3; D gene unclear. The germline V gene has CDR1 MDHEN and CDR2 SYDVKM. CDR3 size: 16 residues. With 5 bases removed from V and 4 bases from J, the gap between germline ends came to 18 bases. CDR3 nucleotides: TGTGCCAGCAGTGCCCCCAGTTTGGTGGGGGGAAACACCATATATTTT. Translated, it gives CASSAPSLVGGNTIYF.

J is TRBJ1-2 and V is TRBV28; 9 nucleotides match TRBD1. The V and J ends lost 6 bases and 8 bases, in that order; junction bases with no gene match: 13. CDR1 MDHEN and CDR2 SYDVKM come from the germline V gene. The CDR3 runs to 15 residues. CDR3 amino acids: CASRPTTGGQRGYTF. The CDR3 DNA reads TGTGCCAGCAGACCCACGACAGGGGGGCAGAGAGGCTACACCTTC.

This clone was seen ten or more times. The chain recombines TRBV5-4 with TRBJ1-2; unclear D gene. V was cut by 1 base and J by 8 bases, with 9 bases left in between. This CDR3 has 12 residues. The germline CDR1 and CDR2 sequences are SGHNT and YYREEE (reference sequence). The CDR3 DNA reads as TGTGCCAGCAGCTTGCAGCTGGAGGGCTACACCTTC. It yields the protein CASSLQLEGYTF.

The rearrangement joins TRBV25-1 to TRBJ1-2; 10 nucleotides agree with TRBD1. V trimming: 3 bases; J trimming: 6 bases; junction bases outside the gene matches: 4. This CDR3 is 14 amino acids long. Germline V gene lookup returns CDR1 MGHDK and CDR2 SYGVNS. This chain's CDR3 is CASSEAGTGDGYTF. In nucleotides, the CDR3 is TGTGCCAGCAGTGAGGCCGGGACAGGGGATGGCTACACCTTC.

This clone is a singleton in its sample. J is TRBJ2-1 and V is TRBV6-5; 7 bases agree with TRBD2. V shed 3 bases and J 15 bases; nucleotides not matched to a gene: 5. Germline V CDR1 and CDR2: MNHEY, SVGAGI. This CDR3 contains 11 residues. The CDR3 coding sequence is TGTGCCAGCAGTTATGGGGAGGGTTGGTTCTTC. It translates to CASSYGEGWFF.

Only a few counts were recorded for this clone. The chain joins TRBV6-6 to TRBJ1-1, with D unresolved. The CDR3 covers 14 residues. V lost 6 bases to trimming and J lost 1 base, with 12 bases between them. Germline lookup yields CDR1 MNHNY and CDR2 SVGAGI (reference sequence). The chain's CDR3 is CASREPRSNTEAFF. The CDR3 DNA is TGTGCCAGCAGAGAACCAAGGTCGAACACTGAAGCTTTCTTT.

The chain uses TRBV27 and TRBJ2-3, with 12 bases identical to TRBD1. The ends lost 5 bases at V and 4 bases at J; junction bases unmatched: 10. This CDR3 is built from 17 residues. The V gene's germline CDR1 is MNHEY and CDR2 SMNVEV (reference sequence). The CDR3 sequence is CASSRRSGTGGPDTQYF. The CDR3 bases are TGTGCCAGCAGTCGGCGGTCCGGGACAGGGGGCCCAGATACGCAGTATTTT.

This chain links TRBV27 with TRBJ2-1; D call uncertain. The CDR3 has 15 amino acids. Trimming shortened V by 4 bases and J by 5 bases, and 15 bases separated the two germline ends. From germline, CDR1 is MNHEY and CDR2 SMNVEV (reference sequence). CDR3 nucleotides: TGTGCCAGCAGTTCGGAAGAACGTGCGAACAATGAGCAGTTCTTC. Translation: CASSSEERANNEQFF.

The chain couples TRBV21-1 to TRBJ2-1. TRBV21-1 is labeled a pseudogene. This CDR3 region has 10 residues. For the CDR3, the DNA is TGTGCCAGTTGCCCCCTCCCTCAGTTCTTC. It codes for CASCPLPQFF.